This TCR beta chain was profiled in a study of T cell responses to AZD1222 COVID-19 vaccine. Across the whole study: Researchers grouped second doses given at about 4 or about 12 weeks into one pool. Broader study findings: Donor demographics were predominantly white British with a female majority; clonal diversity may be underestimated. No repertoire was sampled before or during the peak T cell response, only after it.

V was cut by 1 base and J by 0 bases, with 1 base left in between. This CDR3 has 14 residues. CDR1 SGHTA and CDR2 FQGTGA come from the germline V gene. The method was immunoSEQ multiplex PCR; TCRdb's version includes in-frame clones alone and lacks a portion of them. The sample lists some 100,000 clones, about nine tenths seen once, with approximately 1.2% in the top ten. Turning to this clone: Antigen specificity is unknown.

The sample here was peripheral blood, taken on day 0 of AZD1222 vaccination. The sequence came from an adult in good health. The chain links TRBV7-3 to TRBJ1-6; D is undetermined. The CDR3 loop is CASSLNSYNSPLHF. In nucleotides, the CDR3 is TGTGCCAGCAGCTTAAACTCCTATAATTCACCCCTCCACTTT. Full variable domain (missing parts from reference TRBV7-3 and TRBJ1-6): GAGVSQTPSNKVTEKGKYVELRCDPISGHTALYWYRQSLGQGPEFLIYFQGTGAADDSGLPNDRFFAVRPEGSVSTLKIQRTERGDSAVYLCASSLNSYNSPLHFGNGTRLTVT.